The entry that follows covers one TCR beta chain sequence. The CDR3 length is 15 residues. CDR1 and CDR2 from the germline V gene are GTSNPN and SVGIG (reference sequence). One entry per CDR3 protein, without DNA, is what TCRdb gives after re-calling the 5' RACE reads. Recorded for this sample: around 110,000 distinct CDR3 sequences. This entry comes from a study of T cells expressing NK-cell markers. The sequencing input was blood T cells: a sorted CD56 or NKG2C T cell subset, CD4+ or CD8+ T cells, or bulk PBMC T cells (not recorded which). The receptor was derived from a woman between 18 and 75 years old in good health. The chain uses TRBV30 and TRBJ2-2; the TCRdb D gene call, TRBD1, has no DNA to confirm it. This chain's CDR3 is CAWSGGQGNTGELFF. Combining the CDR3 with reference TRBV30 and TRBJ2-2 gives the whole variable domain SQTIHQWPATLVQPVGSPLSLECTVEGTSNPNLYWYRQAAGRGLQLLFYSVGIGQISSEVPQNLSASRPQDRQFILSSKKLLLSDSGFYLCAWSGGQGNTGELFFGEGSRLTVL.